This passage covers 20 T cell receptor beta chains from one sample sequenced in a study of Ad26.COV2.S vaccination and SARS-CoV-2 variants. Sequenced by immunoSEQ multiplex PCR; TCRdb stores in-frame clones only, minus some. The sample includes around 450,000 clones, approximately 90% of them seen just once. The sample's treatment: some 20 received Ad26.COV2.S at low or high dose, single or two shots; 5 received placebo; per-sample allocation not given. Following the first vaccine or placebo injection, samples were taken on day 63. The input for sequencing was peripheral blood, taken in a trial of Ad26.COV2.S vaccine versus placebo. The origin of the receptors is a person between 18 and 65 years old who received the Ad26.COV2.S COVID-19 vaccine or a placebo.

The chain carries TRBV27 and TRBJ2-3; a possible D gene is TRBD1 (6 bases). The CDR3 totals 17 residues. V was pared by 6 bases and J by 0 bases, with 19 bases between. Germline CDR1 MNHEY, CDR2 SMNVEV (reference sequence). The CDR3 sequence: CASRLSPGQPSTDTQYF. The CDR3 DNA sequence: TGTGCCAGCAGACTTTCTCCCGGACAGCCTAGCACAGATACGCAGTATTTT.

The chain's CDR3 is CASSPSRQDNYGYTF. CDR3 DNA: TGTGCCAGCAGCCCGAGCAGACAGGACAACTATGGCTACACCTTC. The V and J genes are TRBV7-9 and TRBJ1-2, with a tentative D call TRBD1 (6 bases). The CDR3 extends over 15 amino acids. Germline values: CDR1 SEHNR, CDR2 FQNEAQ (reference sequence). Deletions cut 5 bases from V and 2 bases from J, with 15 bases between.

The chain combines TRBV28 with TRBJ2-7, with 9 bases lining up with TRBD2. CDR3 length: 15 residues. Per germline, CDR1 MDHEN and CDR2 SYDVKM. V shed 8 bases, J shed 3 bases, and the junction held 11 bases outside the gene matches. The chain's CDR3 is CASLGSGGPHYEQYF. Here the CDR3 DNA reads TGTGCCAGCCTTGGTAGCGGGGGTCCCCACTACGAGCAGTACTTC.

The J gene is TRBJ2-7, the V gene TRBV2; the D is unclear. CDR3 length equals 16 residues. Germline V CDR1 and CDR2: SNHLY, FYNNEI. Trimming took off 2 bases at V and 6 bases at J, with 20 bases between the two ends. The CDR3 protein is CASSEKSVAGSPEQYF. In DNA, the CDR3 is TGTGCCAGCAGTGAAAAGTCGGTCGCTGGATCACCCGAGCAGTACTTC.

The V call is TRBV7-2, the J call TRBJ2-7; D remains ambiguous. V lost 1 base, J lost 3 bases, and 10 bases lay in between. Germline V gene data show CDR1 as SGHTA and CDR2 as FQGNSA. CDR3 length: 14 amino acids. DNA for the CDR3: TGTGCCAGCAGCTTAGAAGCAAATTACTACGAGCAGTACTTC. Its protein is CASSLEANYYEQYF.

This clone was picked up a small number of times. This chain's CDR3 is CASSQEWPGLRNSPLHF. CDR3 bases: TGCGCCAGCAGCCAAGAGTGGCCGGGGCTGAGGAATTCACCCCTCCACTTT. This chain connects TRBV4-1 to TRBJ1-6; perhaps TRBD1 as D (5 bases). Germline-derived CDR1 and CDR2 are MGHRA and YSYEKL. V dropped 0 bases and J dropped 7 bases, with 16 bases sitting between them. The CDR3 spans 17 residues.

The chain links TRBV6-5 to TRBJ1-2; D might be TRBD1 (5 bases). This CDR3 region has 14 residues. With 6 bases removed from V and 6 bases from J, the gap between germline ends came to 17 bases. The germline CDR1 and CDR2 sequences are MNHEY and SVGAGI. The CDR3 is CASRSRQGMNGYTF. CDR3 nucleotides: TGTGCCAGCAGGAGTCGTCAGGGTATGAATGGCTACACCTTC.

The chain carries TRBV19 and TRBJ1-1; no definite D call. V dropped 6 bases and J dropped 1 base, with 3 bases sitting between them. CDR3 length: 11 amino acids. Germline CDR1 LNHDA, CDR2 SQIVND (reference sequence). The CDR3 coding sequence is TGTGCCAGTAGCACGAACACTGAAGCTTTCTTT. This gives the protein CASSTNTEAFF.

The chain is built from TRBV19 and TRBJ1-2, with 7 bases matching TRBD1. The CDR3 is 17 residues long. J was trimmed by 4 bases and V by 4 bases; bases with no gene match: 15. CDR1 and CDR2 from the germline V gene are LNHDA and SQIVND (reference sequence). The CDR3 loop is CASSTQTQQGSIYGYTF. The CDR3 bases are TGTGCCAGTAGTACCCAAACCCAACAGGGGTCAATCTATGGCTACACCTTC.

This sequence joins TRBV7-9 and TRBJ1-2; no clear D gene. Germline V lookup: CDR1 SEHNR, CDR2 FQNEAQ (reference sequence). The CDR3 sequence is 14 residues long. V lost 0 bases, J lost 8 bases, and 13 bases lay in between. CDR3 nucleotide sequence: TGTGCCAGCAGCTTAGCGGGAGGGAAGGGCGGCTACACCTTC. Translating it yields CASSLAGGKGGYTF.

The chain recombines TRBV10-3 with TRBJ1-6; possibly TRBD1 for D (6 bases). With 3 bases removed from V and 13 bases from J, the gap between germline ends came to 16 bases. This CDR3 has 14 residues. The germline CDR1 and CDR2 sequences are ENHRY and SYGVKD. The CDR3 protein is CAISDPTGGFPLHF. CDR3 in DNA: TGTGCCATCAGTGACCCGACAGGTGGTTTTCCCCTCCACTTT.

V usage is TRBV7-3 and J usage is TRBJ2-5; D is tentatively TRBD1 or TRBD2 (5 bases each). Deletions cut 2 bases from V and 5 bases from J, with 12 bases between. The CDR3 covers 14 residues. Germline V CDR1 and CDR2: SGHTA, FQGTGA. The DNA for the CDR3 is TGTGCCAGCAGCTTAGTAGGGACCGGCGAGACCCAGTACTTC. Amino acids: CASSLVGTGETQYF.

This clone was seen only once. This chain uses TRBV4-1 with TRBJ2-3; D ambiguous. Trimming shortened V by 4 bases and J by 6 bases, and 11 bases separated the two germline ends. Germline V gene data show CDR1 as MGHRA and CDR2 as YSYEKL. The CDR3 sequence is 13 residues long. The CDR3 protein is CASSLPMGDTQYF. Written as DNA, the CDR3 is TGCGCCAGCAGCCTCCCGATGGGGGATACGCAGTATTTT.

The CDR3 nucleotides read TGCGCCAGCAGCTTCGGATGGACAGTGGAGTTTGACTATGGCTACACCTTC. This translates into CASSFGWTVEFDYGYTF. The chain joins TRBV5-1 to TRBJ1-2; D is possibly TRBD1 (6 bases). The V gene lost 2 bases and the J gene lost 3 bases, with 20 bases spanning the gap. Germline CDR1 and CDR2: SGHRS and YFSETQ. The CDR3 runs to 17 residues.

The chain couples TRBV15 to TRBJ2-5; 8 nucleotides line up with TRBD2. This CDR3 has 17 residues. V lost 6 bases and J lost 2; bases outside the gene matches: 14. Per germline, CDR1 LNHNV and CDR2 YYDKDF (reference sequence). The CDR3 loop is CATRRGAGGRAQETQYF. The DNA of the CDR3 is TGTGCCACCAGGCGGGGGGCCGGGGGTCGAGCTCAAGAGACCCAGTACTTC.

The chain couples TRBV12-3 or TRBV12-4 to TRBJ2-7; no clear D. Trimming pared 5 bases from V and 7 bases from J, leaving 15 bases between. This CDR3 comprises 13 residues. This chain's CDR3 is CASSRTAVGEQYF. The CDR3 region has the DNA TGTGCCAGCAGTCGGACGGCGGTTGGGGAGCAGTACTTC.

The rearrangement links TRBV27 to TRBJ2-1; D might be TRBD1 or TRBD2, each matching 5 bases. The CDR3 has 13 residues. CDR1 and CDR2 from the germline V gene are MNHEY and SMNVEV (reference sequence). The germline V and J ends were trimmed by 6 bases and 8 bases, with 14 bases remaining between them. This CDR3 is CASSPPLGDEQFF. In DNA, the CDR3 is TGTGCCAGCAGCCCCCCTCTGGGGGATGAGCAGTTCTTC.

The V and J genes are TRBV19 and TRBJ2-5, with 8 positions matching TRBD2. This CDR3 has 16 residues. Per the germline V gene, CDR1 is LNHDA and CDR2 is SQIVND (reference sequence). V gave up 2 bases and J gave up 5 bases; unmatched junction bases: 10. As DNA, the CDR3 is TGTGCCAGTAGTATAACGGCCAGCGGGGGTGTGGAGACCCAGTACTTC. Translated: CASSITASGGVETQYF.

The table lists this clone with a few counts. The sample holds other DNA sequences that translate to the same CDR3. The chain is built from TRBV30 and TRBJ1-2; D remains ambiguous. Germline V gene sequence: CDR1 GTSNPN, CDR2 SVGIG (reference sequence). The CDR3 has 13 residues. Trimming stripped 0 bases from V and 1 base from J, with 6 bases between. CDR3 sequence reads: CAWSVQSNYGYTF. CDR3 bases: TGTGCCTGGAGTGTACAGAGTAACTATGGCTACACCTTC.

The rearrangement uses TRBV9 and TRBJ2-3, with 12 bases that match TRBD2. CDR1 SGDLS and CDR2 YYNGEE come from the germline V gene. This CDR3 region has 16 residues. The trim removed 0 bases at V and 4 bases at J, leaving 3 bases unmatched. In DNA, the CDR3 is TGTGCCAGCAGCGTAGATCTAGCGGGGGGGGCAGATACGCAGTATTTT. As protein: CASSVDLAGGADTQYF.